This TCR beta chain was documented in a study of T-cell memory formation after mild COVID-19. V lost 8 bases and J 2 bases, leaving 19 bases between the germline ends. CDR3 size: 15 residues. Per germline, CDR1 MNHEY and CDR2 SVGAGI. Points from the study as a whole: Pre-infection memory showed some responding clones, and this suggested that cross-reactive memory joined.

This clonotype was counted many times. What it binds is not known. TCRdb ran MiXCR on the 5' RACE reads and lists one entry per CDR3 protein. Altogether roughly 580,000 distinct CDR3 sequences are present, over 15% being singletons, with the ten largest covering around 13%. What was sequenced was PBMCs or a T cell subset sorted from them (not recorded which). The chain joins TRBV6-5 to TRBJ2-7, with D tentatively TRBD1 (7 bases). The TCR comes from an adult woman who had mild COVID-19 (a few samples of this study predate the infection). Cell type and time point are not known. CDR3 loop: CASQIQGGGTYEQYF. The CDR3 nucleotides are TGTGCCAGCCAAATCCAAGGGGGCGGGACCTACGAGCAGTACTTC.